This TCR beta chain was captured in a study of T cell repertoires in cytomegalovirus infection. CDR3 length: 15 residues. The germline V gene has CDR1 MDHEN and CDR2 SYDVKM. Trimming left V 2 bases short and J 3 bases short, with 13 bases between. Notes on this clonotype: What it binds is not known.

One entry per CDR3 protein, called by TCRdb with MiXCR from the reads. The table lists about 920,000 distinct CDR3 sequences, 30% to 40% of them singletons. The chain is built from TRBV28 and TRBJ1-2, with D hard to call. The TCR comes from a human donor in good health (CMV status not recorded). Some clones in this sample may be carry-over from other donors' samples. The sequencing here drew on cultured CD8+ T cells from PBMCs, taken from culture after CMV antigen stimulation. CDR3 sequence reads: CASSLNRPLYYGYTF. The CDR3 coding sequence is TGTGCCAGCAGTTTAAACCGTCCGCTTTACTATGGCTACACCTTC.